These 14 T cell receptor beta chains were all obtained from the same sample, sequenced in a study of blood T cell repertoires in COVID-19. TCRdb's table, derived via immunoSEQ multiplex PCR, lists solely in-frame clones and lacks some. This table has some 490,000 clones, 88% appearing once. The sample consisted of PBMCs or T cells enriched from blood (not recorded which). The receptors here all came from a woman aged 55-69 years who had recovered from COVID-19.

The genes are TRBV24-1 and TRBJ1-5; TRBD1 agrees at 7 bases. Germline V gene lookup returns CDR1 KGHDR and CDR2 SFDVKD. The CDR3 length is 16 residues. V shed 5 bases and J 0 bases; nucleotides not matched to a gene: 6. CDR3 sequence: CATSGGGSYSNQPQHF. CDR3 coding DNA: TGTGCCACCAGTGGAGGGGGCAGTTATAGCAATCAGCCCCAGCATTTT.

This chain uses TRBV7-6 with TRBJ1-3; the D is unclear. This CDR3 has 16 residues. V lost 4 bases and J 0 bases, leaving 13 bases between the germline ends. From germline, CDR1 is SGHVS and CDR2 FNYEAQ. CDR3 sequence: CASSSGLFLSGNTIYF. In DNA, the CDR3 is TGTGCCAGCAGCTCCGGACTGTTCCTCTCTGGAAACACCATATATTTT.

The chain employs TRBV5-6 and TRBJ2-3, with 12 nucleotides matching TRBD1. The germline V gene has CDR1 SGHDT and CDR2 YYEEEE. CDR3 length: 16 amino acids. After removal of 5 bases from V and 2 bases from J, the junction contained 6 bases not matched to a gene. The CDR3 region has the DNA TGTGCCAGCAGACCACCGGGACAGGGGGCCACAGATACGCAGTATTTT. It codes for CASRPPGQGATDTQYF.

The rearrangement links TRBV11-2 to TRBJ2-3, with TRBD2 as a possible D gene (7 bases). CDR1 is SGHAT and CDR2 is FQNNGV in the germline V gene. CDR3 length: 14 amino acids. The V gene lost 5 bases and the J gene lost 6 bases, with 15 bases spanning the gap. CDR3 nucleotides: TGTGCCAGCAGCCGAGGACTAGGGGGGGATACGCAGTATTTT. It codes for CASSRGLGGDTQYF.

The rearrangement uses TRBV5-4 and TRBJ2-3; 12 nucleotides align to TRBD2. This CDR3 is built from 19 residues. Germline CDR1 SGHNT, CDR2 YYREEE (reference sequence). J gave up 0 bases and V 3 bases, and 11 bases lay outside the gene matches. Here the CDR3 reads CASSSTSGGPDQSTDTQYF. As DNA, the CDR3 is TGTGCCAGCAGCTCAACTAGCGGGGGGCCCGACCAGAGCACAGATACGCAGTATTTT.

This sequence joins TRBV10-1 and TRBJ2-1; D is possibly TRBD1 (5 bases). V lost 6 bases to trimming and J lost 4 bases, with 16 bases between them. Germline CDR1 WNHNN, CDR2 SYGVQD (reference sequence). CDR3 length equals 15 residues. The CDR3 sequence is CASSSQGTRYNEQFF. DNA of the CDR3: TGCGCCAGCAGCTCCCAGGGAACCCGGTACAATGAGCAGTTCTTC.

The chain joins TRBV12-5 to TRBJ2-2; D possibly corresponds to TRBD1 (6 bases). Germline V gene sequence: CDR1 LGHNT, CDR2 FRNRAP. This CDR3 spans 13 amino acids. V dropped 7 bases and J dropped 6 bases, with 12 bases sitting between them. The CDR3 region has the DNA TGTGCTAGTGACCCTACAGGGTCCGGGGAGCTGTTTTTT. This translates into CASDPTGSGELFF.

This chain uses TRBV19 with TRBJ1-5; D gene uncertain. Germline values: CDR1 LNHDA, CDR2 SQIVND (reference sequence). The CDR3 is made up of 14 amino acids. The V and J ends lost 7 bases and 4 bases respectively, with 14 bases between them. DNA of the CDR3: TGTGCCAGTAAGGCCGACACGCTTAATCAGCCCCAGCATTTT. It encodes CASKADTLNQPQHF.

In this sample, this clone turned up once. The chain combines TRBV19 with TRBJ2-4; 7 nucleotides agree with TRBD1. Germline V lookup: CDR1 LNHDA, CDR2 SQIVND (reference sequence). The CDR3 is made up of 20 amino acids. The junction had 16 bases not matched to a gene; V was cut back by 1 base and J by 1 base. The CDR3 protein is CASSIVIRDSDARAKNIQYF. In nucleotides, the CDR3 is TGTGCCAGTAGTATAGTTATCCGGGACAGTGATGCCAGGGCCAAAAACATTCAGTACTTC.

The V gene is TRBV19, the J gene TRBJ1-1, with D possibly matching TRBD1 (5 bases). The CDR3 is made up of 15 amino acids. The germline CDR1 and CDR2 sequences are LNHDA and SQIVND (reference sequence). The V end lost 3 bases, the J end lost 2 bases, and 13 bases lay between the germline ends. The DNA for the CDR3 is TGTGCCAGTAGTATCGAAGGTAGGGGCAACACTGAAGCTTTCTTT. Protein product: CASSIEGRGNTEAFF.

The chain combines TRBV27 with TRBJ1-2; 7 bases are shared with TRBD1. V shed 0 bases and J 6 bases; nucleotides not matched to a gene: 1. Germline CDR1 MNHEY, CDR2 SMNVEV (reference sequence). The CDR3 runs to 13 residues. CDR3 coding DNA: TGTGCCAGCAGTTTATCACAGGGGAATGGCTACACCTTC. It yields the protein CASSLSQGNGYTF.

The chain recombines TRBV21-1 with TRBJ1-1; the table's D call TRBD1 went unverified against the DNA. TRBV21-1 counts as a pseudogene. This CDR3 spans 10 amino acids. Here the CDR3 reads CASSKAEAFF. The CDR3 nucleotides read TGTGCCAGCAGCAAGGCAGAAGCTTTCTTT.

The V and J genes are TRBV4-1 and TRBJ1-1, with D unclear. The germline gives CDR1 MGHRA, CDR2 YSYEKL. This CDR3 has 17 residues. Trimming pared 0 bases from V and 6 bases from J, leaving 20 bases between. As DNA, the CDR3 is TGCGCCAGCAGCCAAGAAGCGGGATTCACACCCCTCTCTGAAGCTTTCTTT. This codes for CASSQEAGFTPLSEAFF.

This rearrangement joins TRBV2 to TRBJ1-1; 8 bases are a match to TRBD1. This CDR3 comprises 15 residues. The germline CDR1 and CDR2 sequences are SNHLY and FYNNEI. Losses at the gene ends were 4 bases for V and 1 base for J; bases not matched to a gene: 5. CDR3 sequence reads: CASSGTGRRNTEAFF. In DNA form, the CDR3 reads TGTGCCAGCAGTGGGACAGGGCGGAGGAACACTGAAGCTTTCTTT.